This T cell receptor beta chain was captured in a study of response to subunit inactivated influenza vaccine. Study results and caveats: It was the authors' suggestion that each seasonal influenza vaccination recruits few new T cells.

A word on this clonotype: The antigen is undetermined.

There are 19 residues in the CDR3. Germline CDR1 reads KGHDR; CDR2 reads SFDVKD. The ends were cut back, 6 bases at V and 2 bases at J, with 25 bases in the middle. TCRdb processed the RT-PCR reads anew with MiXCR; each CDR3 protein has one entry. This table holds about 650,000 distinct CDR3 sequences, 15% to 19% found once. Specimen: PBMCs from blood, collected approximately 13 days after vaccination. This sequence was found in a man in his fifties who received an inactivated influenza vaccine. This rearrangement joins TRBV24-1 to TRBJ2-1; possibly TRBD2 for D (6 bases). This CDR3 is CATSPSPLKWEVTYNEQFF. The DNA of the CDR3 is TGTGCCACCAGTCCCTCGCCCCTAAAGTGGGAGGTTACCTACAATGAGCAGTTCTTC.